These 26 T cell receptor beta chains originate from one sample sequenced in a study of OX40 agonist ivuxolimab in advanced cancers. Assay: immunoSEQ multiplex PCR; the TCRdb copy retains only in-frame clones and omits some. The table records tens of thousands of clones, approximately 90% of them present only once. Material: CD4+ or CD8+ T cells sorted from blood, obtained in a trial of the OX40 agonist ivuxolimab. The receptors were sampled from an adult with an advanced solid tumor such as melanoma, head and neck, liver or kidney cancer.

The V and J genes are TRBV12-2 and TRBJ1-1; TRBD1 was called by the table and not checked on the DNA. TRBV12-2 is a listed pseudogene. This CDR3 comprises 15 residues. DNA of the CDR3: TGTGCAAGTCGCCCCCTCTTACAGGGGGCGGATGAAGCTTTCTTT. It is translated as CASRPLLQGADEAFF.

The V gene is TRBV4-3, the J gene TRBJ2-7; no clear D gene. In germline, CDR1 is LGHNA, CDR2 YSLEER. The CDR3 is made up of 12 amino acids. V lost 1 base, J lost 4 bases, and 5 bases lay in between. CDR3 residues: CASSQGGYEQYF. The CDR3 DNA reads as TGCGCCAGCAGCCAAGGAGGATACGAGCAGTACTTC.

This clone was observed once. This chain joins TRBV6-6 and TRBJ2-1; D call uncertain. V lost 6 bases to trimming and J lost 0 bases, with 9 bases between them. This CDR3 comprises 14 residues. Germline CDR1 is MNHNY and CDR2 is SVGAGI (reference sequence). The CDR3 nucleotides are TGTGCCAGCAGCCTTTACCCCTCCTACAATGAGCAGTTCTTC. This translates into CASSLYPSYNEQFF.

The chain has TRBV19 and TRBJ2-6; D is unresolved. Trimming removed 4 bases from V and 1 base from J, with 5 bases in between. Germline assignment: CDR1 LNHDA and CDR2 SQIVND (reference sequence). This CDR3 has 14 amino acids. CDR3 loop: CASSTQSGANVLTF. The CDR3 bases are TGTGCCAGTAGTACCCAGTCTGGGGCCAACGTCCTGACTTTC. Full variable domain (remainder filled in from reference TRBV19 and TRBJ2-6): DGGITQSPKYLFRKEGQNVTLSCEQNLNHDAMYWYRQDPGQGLRLIYYSQIVNDFQKGDIAEGYSVSREKKESFPLTVTSAQKNPTAFYLCASSTQSGANVLTFGAGSRLTVL.

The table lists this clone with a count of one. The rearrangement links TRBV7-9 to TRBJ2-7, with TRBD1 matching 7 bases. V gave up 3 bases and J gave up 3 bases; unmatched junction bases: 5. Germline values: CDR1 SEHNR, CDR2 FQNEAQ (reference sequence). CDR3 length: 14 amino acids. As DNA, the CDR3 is TGTGCCAGCAGCTTGCAGGGGGTAGTCTACGAGCAGTACTTC. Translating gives CASSLQGVVYEQYF.

CDR3 bases: TGCAGCGTTCAGGGGGCTAACTATGGCTACACCTTC. Its protein product is CSVQGANYGYTF. J is TRBJ1-2 and V is TRBV29-1; 7 positions agree with TRBD1. With V trimmed by 5 bases and J by 0 bases, 0 bases remained unmatched. There are 12 residues in the CDR3. Germline assignment: CDR1 SQVTM and CDR2 ANQGSEA.

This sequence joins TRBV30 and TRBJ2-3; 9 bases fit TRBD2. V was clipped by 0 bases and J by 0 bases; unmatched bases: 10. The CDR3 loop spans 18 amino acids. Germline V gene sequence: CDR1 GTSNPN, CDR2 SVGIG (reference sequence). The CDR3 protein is CAWSVRILAGPSTDTQYF. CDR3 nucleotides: TGTGCCTGGAGTGTAAGGATCCTAGCGGGACCTAGCACAGATACGCAGTATTTT.

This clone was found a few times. The CDR3 region has the DNA TGCGCCAGCAGCCACGGACGGACCTATGGCTACACCTTC. Amino acid sequence: CASSHGRTYGYTF. This chain links TRBV4-1 with TRBJ1-2, with D unclear. Trimming took off 3 bases at V and 4 bases at J, with 9 bases between the two ends. Germline CDR1 is MGHRA and CDR2 is YSYEKL. This CDR3 is 13 amino acids long.

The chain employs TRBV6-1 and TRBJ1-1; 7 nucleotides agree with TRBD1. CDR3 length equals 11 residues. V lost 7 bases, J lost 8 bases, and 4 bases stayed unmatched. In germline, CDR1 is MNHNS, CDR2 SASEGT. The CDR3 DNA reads TGTGCCAGCACCCAGGGACAGGAAGCTTTCTTT. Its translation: CASTQGQEAFF.

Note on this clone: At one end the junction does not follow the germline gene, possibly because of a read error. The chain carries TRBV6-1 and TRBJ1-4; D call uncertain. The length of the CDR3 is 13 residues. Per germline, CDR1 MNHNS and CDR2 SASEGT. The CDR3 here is CASTELTNEKLFF. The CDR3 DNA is TGTGCCAGCACTGAACTGACTAATGAAAAACTGTTTTTT.

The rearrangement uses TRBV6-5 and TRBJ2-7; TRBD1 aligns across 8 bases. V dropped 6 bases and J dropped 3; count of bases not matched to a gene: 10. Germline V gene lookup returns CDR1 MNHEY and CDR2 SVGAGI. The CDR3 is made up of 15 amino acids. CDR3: CASRRRTGSNYEQYF. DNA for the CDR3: TGTGCCAGCAGACGCAGGACAGGGTCAAACTACGAGCAGTACTTC.

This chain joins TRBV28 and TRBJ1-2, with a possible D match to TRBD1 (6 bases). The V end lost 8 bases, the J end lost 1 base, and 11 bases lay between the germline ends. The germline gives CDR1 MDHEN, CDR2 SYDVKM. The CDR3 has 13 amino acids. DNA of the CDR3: TGTGCCAGCCAGGGAGGGGGTAACTATGGCTACACCTTC. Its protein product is CASQGGGNYGYTF.

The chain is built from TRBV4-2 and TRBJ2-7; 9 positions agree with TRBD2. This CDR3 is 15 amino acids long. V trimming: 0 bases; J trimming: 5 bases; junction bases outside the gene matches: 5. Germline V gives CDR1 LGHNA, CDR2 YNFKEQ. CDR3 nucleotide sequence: TGTGCCAGCAGCCAAGATCCAAGCGGGAGGAACGAGCAGTACTTC. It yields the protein CASSQDPSGRNEQYF.

The CDR3 nucleotides are TGCGCCAGCAGCTTGGGGGTAGCGGGGAACAATGAGCAGTTCTTC. Translating gives CASSLGVAGNNEQFF. V is TRBV5-1 and J is TRBJ2-1; TRBD2 matches 8 bases. The CDR3 is 15 residues long. Germline CDR1 and CDR2: SGHRS and YFSETQ. V dropped 0 bases and J dropped 5; count of bases not matched to a gene: 4.

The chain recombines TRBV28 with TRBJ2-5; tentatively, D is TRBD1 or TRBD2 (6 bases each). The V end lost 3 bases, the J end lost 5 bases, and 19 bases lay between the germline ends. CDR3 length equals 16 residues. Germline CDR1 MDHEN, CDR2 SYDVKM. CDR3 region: CASSFGQSYREETQYF. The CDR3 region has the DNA TGTGCCAGCAGTTTTGGACAGTCCTATCGGGAGGAGACCCAGTACTTC.

The CDR3 protein is CASSGQGDYEQYF. The CDR3 nucleotides are TGTGCCAGCAGCGGACAGGGGGACTACGAGCAGTACTTC. The rearrangement uses TRBV5-6 and TRBJ2-7; 10 bases line up with TRBD1. The CDR3 has 13 residues. The germline V gene encodes CDR1 SGHDT and CDR2 YYEEEE. After removal of 4 bases from V and 3 bases from J, the junction contained 1 base not matched to a gene.

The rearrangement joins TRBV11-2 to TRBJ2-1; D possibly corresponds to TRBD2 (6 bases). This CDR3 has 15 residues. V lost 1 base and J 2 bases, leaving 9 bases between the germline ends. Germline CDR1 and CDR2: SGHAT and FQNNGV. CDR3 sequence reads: CASSLAGDPYNEQFF. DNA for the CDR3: TGTGCCAGCAGCTTAGCGGGAGACCCCTACAATGAGCAGTTCTTC.

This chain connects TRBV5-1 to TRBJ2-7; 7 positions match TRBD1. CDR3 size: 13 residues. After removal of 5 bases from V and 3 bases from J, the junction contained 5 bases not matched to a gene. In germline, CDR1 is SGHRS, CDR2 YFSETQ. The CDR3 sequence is CASSFDRDYEQYF. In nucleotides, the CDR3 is TGCGCCAGCAGTTTTGACAGGGACTACGAGCAGTACTTC.

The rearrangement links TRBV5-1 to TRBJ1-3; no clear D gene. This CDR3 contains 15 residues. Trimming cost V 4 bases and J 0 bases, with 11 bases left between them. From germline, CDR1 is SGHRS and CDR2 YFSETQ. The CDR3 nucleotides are TGCGCCAGCAGCCCGGCGGACTTCTCTGGAAACACCATATATTTT. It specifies CASSPADFSGNTIYF.

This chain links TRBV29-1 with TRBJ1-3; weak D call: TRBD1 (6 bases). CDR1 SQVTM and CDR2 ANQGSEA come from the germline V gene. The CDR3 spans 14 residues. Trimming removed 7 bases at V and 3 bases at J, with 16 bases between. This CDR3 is CSALDRTRGNTIYF. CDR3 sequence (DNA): TGCAGCGCCCTCGACAGGACCCGTGGAAACACCATATATTTT.

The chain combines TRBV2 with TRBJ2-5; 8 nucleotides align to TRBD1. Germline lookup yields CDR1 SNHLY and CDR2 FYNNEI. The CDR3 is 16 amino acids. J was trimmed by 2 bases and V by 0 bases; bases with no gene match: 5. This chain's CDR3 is CASSEAGQGTQETQYF. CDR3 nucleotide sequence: TGTGCCAGCAGTGAAGCAGGACAGGGAACACAAGAGACCCAGTACTTC.

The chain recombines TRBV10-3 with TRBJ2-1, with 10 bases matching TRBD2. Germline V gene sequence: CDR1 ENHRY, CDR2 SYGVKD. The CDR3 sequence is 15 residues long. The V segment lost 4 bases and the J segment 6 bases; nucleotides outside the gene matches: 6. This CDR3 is CAISVGLAGANEQFF. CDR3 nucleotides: TGTGCCATCAGTGTTGGGCTAGCGGGAGCCAATGAGCAGTTCTTC.

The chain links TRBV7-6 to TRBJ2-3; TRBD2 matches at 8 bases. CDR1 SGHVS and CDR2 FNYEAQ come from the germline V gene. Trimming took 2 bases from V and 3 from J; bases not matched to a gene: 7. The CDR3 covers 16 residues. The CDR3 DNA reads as TGTGCCAGCAGCTTATTTGGGACTAGTCAAACAGATACGCAGTATTTT. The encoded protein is CASSLFGTSQTDTQYF.

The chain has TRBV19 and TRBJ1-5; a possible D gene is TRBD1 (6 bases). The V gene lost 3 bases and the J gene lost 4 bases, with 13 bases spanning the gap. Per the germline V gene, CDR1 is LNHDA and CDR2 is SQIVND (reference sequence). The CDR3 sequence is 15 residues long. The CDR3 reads CASSISGVENQPQHF. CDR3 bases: TGTGCCAGTAGTATCTCAGGGGTAGAAAATCAGCCCCAGCATTTT.

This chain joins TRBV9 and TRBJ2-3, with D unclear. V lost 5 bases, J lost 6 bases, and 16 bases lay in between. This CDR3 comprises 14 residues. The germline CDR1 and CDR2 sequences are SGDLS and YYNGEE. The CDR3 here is CASSSMSLSDTQYF. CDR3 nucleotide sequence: TGTGCCAGCAGTAGTATGAGTCTATCGGATACGCAGTATTTT. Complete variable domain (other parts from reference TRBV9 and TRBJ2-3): DSGVTQTPKHLITATGQRVTLRCSPRSGDLSVYWYQQSLDQGLQFLIQYYNGEERAKGNILERFSAQQFPDLHSELNLSSLELGDSALYFCASSSMSLSDTQYFGPGTRLTVL.

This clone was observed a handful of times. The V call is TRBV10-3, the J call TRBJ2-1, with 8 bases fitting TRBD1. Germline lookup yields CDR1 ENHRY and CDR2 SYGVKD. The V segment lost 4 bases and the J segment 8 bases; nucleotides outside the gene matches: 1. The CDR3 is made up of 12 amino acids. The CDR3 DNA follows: TGTGCCATCAGTGTGGACAGGGATGAGCAGTTCTTC. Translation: CAISVDRDEQFF.